The 17 T cell receptor beta chains in this list originate from one sample, sequenced in a study of early T cells in non-severe SARS-CoV-2 infection. MiXCR, applied by TCRdb to the 5' RACE reads, yields one record per CDR3 protein. The repertoire has about 44,000 distinct CDR3 sequences, about 25% of them found once; the top ten carry approximately 4.4%. The source was whole blood, collected at baseline. Source of these receptors: an adult who was a healthcare worker with PCR-confirmed SARS-CoV-2 infection or an uninfected control (not recorded which).

The chain combines TRBV6-6 with TRBJ2-7; weak D call: TRBD2 (7 bases). This CDR3 is 16 amino acids long. Germline values: CDR1 MNHNY, CDR2 SVGAGI (reference sequence). Trimming took 0 bases from V and 0 from J, leaving 12 bases between them. The CDR3 loop reads CASSYSGGLHSYEQYF. CDR3 in DNA: TGTGCCAGCAGTTACTCGGGGGGGCTCCACTCCTACGAGCAGTACTTC.

The CDR3 region has the DNA TGTGCCAGCAGCTTAGGGCCAGCGACCTACGAGCAGTACTTC. Protein product: CASSLGPATYEQYF. The chain is built from TRBV7-6 and TRBJ2-7; D is unresolved. V lost 1 base, J lost 2 bases, and 9 bases lay in between. This CDR3 spans 14 amino acids. The germline CDR1 and CDR2 sequences are SGHVS and FNYEAQ.

This chain joins TRBV5-6 and TRBJ2-1, with 9 bases identical to TRBD2. CDR3 length: 13 residues. The junction had 2 bases not matched to a gene; V was cut back by 0 bases and J by 10 bases. Per the germline V gene, CDR1 is SGHDT and CDR2 is YYEEEE. The CDR3 spells CASSLGLAGEQFF. The CDR3 DNA reads as TGTGCCAGCAGCTTGGGGCTAGCGGGGGAGCAGTTCTTC. Full variable domain (rest looked up from reference TRBV5-6 and TRBJ2-1): DAGVTQSPTHLIKTRGQQVTLRCSPKSGHDTVSWYQQALGQGPQFIFQYYEEEERQRGNFPDRFSGHQFPNYSSELNVNALLLGDSALYLCASSLGLAGEQFFGPGTRLTVL.

This clonotype was picked up a small number of times. The rearrangement joins TRBV7-8 to TRBJ2-4, with D tentatively TRBD2 (6 bases). The CDR3 covers 16 residues. CDR1 is SGHVS, CDR2 FQNEAQ, per germline. Trimming took off 1 base at V and 1 base at J, with 11 bases between the two ends. CDR3 DNA: TGTGCCAGCAGCTTAGTGGAGGGGATTGCCAAAAACATTCAGTACTTC. This encodes CASSLVEGIAKNIQYF.

The rearrangement links TRBV4-2 to TRBJ2-7; 12 positions match TRBD1. The CDR3 loop spans 15 amino acids. Trimming at V came to 4 bases and at J to 4 bases, leaving 5 bases not matched to a gene. Germline lookup yields CDR1 LGHNA and CDR2 YNFKEQ. The CDR3 nucleotides are TGTGCCAGCAGCCTCCTGGGACAGGGGGCTTACGAGCAGTACTTC. This translates into CASSLLGQGAYEQYF.

The chain carries TRBV5-1 and TRBJ2-2; 7 nucleotides line up with TRBD2. CDR3 length equals 16 residues. CDR1 and CDR2 from the germline V gene are SGHRS and YFSETQ. V was clipped by 1 base and J by 2 bases; unmatched bases: 5. The CDR3 sequence is CASSLWLAVNTGELFF. The CDR3 DNA is TGCGCCAGCAGCTTGTGGCTAGCGGTTAACACCGGGGAGCTGTTTTTT.

The chain employs TRBV5-6 and TRBJ2-3, with D perhaps matching TRBD1 (6 bases). Germline-derived CDR1 and CDR2 are SGHDT and YYEEEE. The CDR3 is made up of 16 amino acids. Trimming pared 4 bases from V and 2 bases from J, leaving 17 bases between. CDR3 residues: CASSEASTGLTDTQYF. Here the CDR3 DNA reads TGTGCCAGCAGCGAAGCCTCGACAGGCCTCACAGATACGCAGTATTTT. Variable domain in full (rest from reference TRBV5-6 and TRBJ2-3): DAGVTQSPTHLIKTRGQQVTLRCSPKSGHDTVSWYQQALGQGPQFIFQYYEEEERQRGNFPDRFSGHQFPNYSSELNVNALLLGDSALYLCASSEASTGLTDTQYFGPGTRLTVL.

The chain is built from TRBV24-1 and TRBJ2-7; 7 bases are shared with TRBD1. Trimming at V came to 11 bases and at J to 2 bases, leaving 8 bases not matched to a gene. Germline-derived CDR1 and CDR2 are KGHDR and SFDVKD. CDR3 size: 13 residues. CDR3 bases: TGTGCCAACCCCAGGGGGATCCCCTACGAGCAGTACTTC. It specifies CANPRGIPYEQYF.

J is TRBJ1-4 and V is TRBV18; D is perhaps TRBD1 (6 bases). The CDR3 is made up of 14 amino acids. V was cut by 0 bases and J by 7 bases, with 9 bases left in between. Germline V gene lookup returns CDR1 KGHSH and CDR2 LQKENI. CDR3: CASSPPAGAEKLFF. CDR3 nucleotides: TGTGCCAGCTCACCACCGGCAGGGGCTGAAAAACTGTTTTTT.

This clonotype occurred a few times. CDR3 residues: CASSLGPLASQETQYF. The CDR3 DNA sequence: TGTGCCAGCAGCTTAGGCCCGCTAGCGAGCCAAGAGACCCAGTACTTC. The gene calls are TRBV11-2 and TRBJ2-5; the D gene is possibly TRBD2 (6 bases). CDR3 length equals 16 residues. Trimming took 1 base from V and 1 from J, leaving 13 bases between them. Germline V gene data show CDR1 as SGHAT and CDR2 as FQNNGV.

The rearrangement uses TRBV30 and TRBJ1-4; possible D gene TRBD1, 5 bases. Trimming pared 8 bases from V and 8 bases from J, leaving 18 bases between. Per the germline V gene, CDR1 is GTSNPN and CDR2 is SVGIG (reference sequence). The CDR3 runs to 13 residues. DNA of the CDR3: TGTGCCGGGACCCGGGACCTGGGGGAAAAACTGTTTTTT. This translates into CAGTRDLGEKLFF.

The gene calls are TRBV30 and TRBJ2-2; the D call may be TRBD1 or TRBD2 (6 bases each). Trimming cost V 5 bases and J 1 base, with 20 bases left between them. The germline CDR1 and CDR2 sequences are GTSNPN and SVGIG (reference sequence). CDR3 size: 17 residues. The CDR3 sequence: CAWSGGSGDMNTGELFF. The CDR3, as DNA: TGTGCCTGGTCGGGTGGATCGGGGGACATGAACACCGGGGAGCTGTTTTTT.

This clonotype has only a few counts. The V and J genes are TRBV18 and TRBJ2-7; no clear D. Germline CDR1 KGHSH, CDR2 LQKENI. Between the trimmed V and J ends, which lost 1 base and 0 bases, there was a span of 7 bases. The length of the CDR3 is 14 residues. This CDR3 reads CASSPLQLSYEQYF. CDR3 sequence (DNA): TGTGCCAGCTCACCACTGCAGCTCTCCTACGAGCAGTACTTC.

This clonotype was seen a few times. The chain carries TRBV6-1 and TRBJ2-3; 12 bases map to TRBD2. The length of the CDR3 is 15 residues. CDR1 is MNHNS, CDR2 SASEGT, per germline. V shed 2 bases, J shed 4 bases, and the junction held 1 base outside the gene matches. As DNA, the CDR3 is TGTGCCAGCAGTGAACTAGCGGGGGGGCCAGATACGCAGTATTTT. Its protein is CASSELAGGPDTQYF.

A few counts support this clonotype. J is TRBJ1-5 and V is TRBV19; 8 bases fit TRBD1. After removal of 2 bases from V and 10 bases from J, the junction contained 7 bases not matched to a gene. CDR1 is LNHDA and CDR2 is SQIVND in the germline V gene (reference sequence). The CDR3 extends over 14 amino acids. CDR3 in DNA: TGTGCCAGTAGTATACCCGCAGGGGGCTTACCCCAGCATTTT. Amino acids: CASSIPAGGLPQHF.

The chain couples TRBV18 to TRBJ1-5, with 10 nucleotides matching TRBD1. CDR3 length equals 16 residues. The ends lost 3 bases at V and 6 bases at J; junction bases unmatched: 8. Germline-derived CDR1 and CDR2 are KGHSH and LQKENI. The CDR3: CASSPPGTGVGQPQHF. The CDR3 DNA reads TGTGCCAGCTCACCTCCCGGGACAGGGGTGGGTCAGCCCCAGCATTTT.

This clonotype was picked up many times. The chain is built from TRBV7-6 and TRBJ2-7; no clear D. V lost 4 bases and J lost 0, with 7 bases in between. The V gene's germline CDR1 is SGHVS and CDR2 FNYEAQ. There are 13 residues in the CDR3. CDR3 protein: CASSSISSYEQYF. CDR3 nucleotide sequence: TGTGCCAGCAGCTCCATAAGCTCCTACGAGCAGTACTTC.